The T cell receptor beta chain under discussion was sequenced for a study of T cell changes during pregnancy in multiple sclerosis. The V gene's germline CDR1 is SGHTA and CDR2 FQGNSA. This CDR3 region has 12 residues. Trimming pared 5 bases from V and 6 bases from J, leaving 10 bases between. TCRdb's copy holds only in-frame clones and misses some; the assay was immunoSEQ multiplex PCR. The sample lists about 36,000 clones, 93% occurring once. V usage is TRBV7-2 and J usage is TRBJ1-1; D uncertain. The sequence came from a female donor with multiple sclerosis, enrolled in a pregnancy study. The input for sequencing was CD4+ T cells from peripheral blood mononuclear cells, taken in the first trimester of pregnancy. The CDR3 sequence: CASSLIPAEAFF. As DNA, the CDR3 is TGTGCCAGCAGCCTCATTCCGGCTGAAGCTTTCTTT.